The 24 T cell receptor beta chains below come from one sample, sequenced in a study of blood T cell repertoires in COVID-19. The method was immunoSEQ multiplex PCR; TCRdb's version includes in-frame clones alone and lacks a portion of them. The data show approximately 30,000 clones, around 92% seen once. Material for sequencing was peripheral blood. These receptors were obtained from a human donor in a cohort sampled during active COVID-19.

The CDR3 loop is CASSYSNPGLTVFF. The CDR3 nucleotides read TGTGCCAGCAGTTACTCGAATCCGGGACTAACGGTGTTTTTT. The J gene is TRBJ2-2, the V gene TRBV6-2 or TRBV6-3; 7 bases are shared with TRBD2. This CDR3 has 14 residues. Germline CDR1 and CDR2: MNHEY and SVGEGT. Unmatched junction bases numbered 10, after V lost 0 bases and J lost 15 bases.

This rearrangement joins TRBV4-2 to TRBJ1-2; D remains ambiguous. This CDR3 has 16 amino acids. The V end was cut by 0 bases, the J end by 4 bases, with 15 bases between. The germline gives CDR1 LGHNA, CDR2 YNFKEQ. CDR3 DNA: TGTGCCAGCAGCCAAGATCTGAGGGATGAAGGCTATGGCTACACCTTC. This gives the protein CASSQDLRDEGYGYTF.

V gene TRBV29-1 combines with J gene TRBJ1-1; no firm D call. In germline, CDR1 is SQVTM, CDR2 ANQGSEA. The CDR3 loop spans 12 amino acids. Trimming removed 4 bases from V and 5 bases from J, with 11 bases in between. The CDR3 DNA follows: TGCAGCGTTGTGGTAGTTGCAACTGAAGCTTTCTTT. This encodes CSVVVVATEAFF.

V and J are TRBV7-8 and TRBJ1-1; D possibly corresponds to TRBD1 (6 bases). Germline values: CDR1 SGHVS, CDR2 FQNEAQ. V lost 2 bases to trimming and J lost 7 bases, with 11 bases between them. The CDR3 spans 13 residues. CDR3 protein: CASSLQLQGEAFF. In nucleotides, the CDR3 is TGTGCCAGCAGCTTACAACTACAGGGTGAAGCTTTCTTT.

A word on this clone: Its ends do not fully match the called genes, so a read error is possible. This chain links TRBV11-2 with TRBJ2-5, with TRBD1 matching 10 bases. Germline CDR1 reads SGHAT; CDR2 reads FQNNGV. The length of the CDR3 is 14 residues. As DNA, the CDR3 is TGTGCCAGCAGCTTGTTTGTAGGGACAGGGGTCGCAAACTTC. Translated: CASSLFVGTGVANF.

This clone was counted a few times. V and J are TRBV6-2 or TRBV6-3 and TRBJ2-6, with TRBD2 matching over 9 bases. The germline V gene has CDR1 MNHEY and CDR2 SVGEGT. The CDR3 loop spans 13 amino acids. Trimming cost V 2 bases and J 10 bases; bases outside gene matches: 0. CDR3 sequence: CASSYTSGNVLTF. The CDR3 coding sequence is TGTGCCAGCAGTTACACTAGCGGGAACGTCCTGACTTTC.

The chain employs TRBV5-1 and TRBJ1-1; TRBD1 agrees at 7 bases. V lost 1 base and J lost 2; bases outside the gene matches: 2. Germline V gene data show CDR1 as SGHRS and CDR2 as YFSETQ. The CDR3 loop spans 14 amino acids. DNA of the CDR3: TGCGCCAGCAGCTTGAAGGGGGCAAACACTGAAGCTTTCTTT. Its translation is CASSLKGANTEAFF. The entire variable domain, with the rest obtained from reference TRBV5-1 and TRBJ1-1, is as follows: KAGVTQTPRYLIKTRGQQVTLSCSPISGHRSVSWYQQTPGQGLQFLFEYFSETQRNKGNFPGRFSGRQFSNSRSEMNVSTLELGDSALYLCASSLKGANTEAFFGQGTRLTVV.

The CDR3: CSASTDSGNTIYF. Written as DNA, the CDR3 is TGCAGTGCTAGTACAGACTCTGGAAACACCATATATTTT. The V gene is TRBV20-1, the J gene TRBJ1-3; D remains ambiguous. This CDR3 region has 13 residues. V was clipped by 3 bases and J by 0 bases, with 6 bases between them. The germline V gene has CDR1 DFQATT and CDR2 SNEGSKA (reference sequence).

This chain joins TRBV24-1 and TRBJ2-1; D remains unclear. This CDR3 has 11 amino acids. With 1 base removed from V and 8 bases from J, the gap between germline ends came to 2 bases. The germline CDR1 and CDR2 sequences are KGHDR and SFDVKD. CDR3: CATSDFDEQFF. CDR3 nucleotide sequence: TGTGCCACCAGTGATTTCGATGAGCAGTTCTTC.

This clone appeared a single time. The chain employs TRBV29-1 and TRBJ1-1; D may be TRBD1 (5 bases). Germline values: CDR1 SQVTM, CDR2 ANQGSEA. The CDR3 loop spans 14 amino acids. Trimming shortened V by 7 bases and J by 0 bases, and 15 bases separated the two germline ends. Here the CDR3 reads CSAADSMLNTEAFF. CDR3 in DNA: TGCAGCGCCGCCGACAGTATGCTGAACACTGAAGCTTTCTTT.

The chain recombines TRBV6-5 with TRBJ2-5; D is perhaps TRBD2 (7 bases). CDR1 is MNHEY, CDR2 SVGAGI, per germline. This CDR3 is built from 12 residues. V was cut by 8 bases and J by 5 bases, with 12 bases left in between. CDR3 sequence: CASRGAGETQYF. CDR3 coding DNA: TGTGCCAGCCGGGGGGCCGGGGAGACCCAGTACTTC.

J is TRBJ2-5 and V is TRBV3-1 (or the pseudogene TRBV3-2); 12 nucleotides line up with TRBD2. Germline V gene lookup returns CDR1 LGHDT and CDR2 YNNKEL (reference sequence). The V and J ends lost 8 bases and 2 bases, in that order; junction bases with no gene match: 3. The CDR3 loop spans 14 amino acids. The CDR3 DNA follows: TGTGCCAGCGCCGGACTAGCGGGACAAGAGACCCAGTACTTC. Translated: CASAGLAGQETQYF.

The chain joins TRBV29-1 to TRBJ1-1, with D maybe TRBD1 (5 bases). This CDR3 contains 13 residues. Trimming stripped 2 bases from V and 6 bases from J, with 13 bases between. Looked up from germline, CDR1 is SQVTM and CDR2 is ANQGSEA. The CDR3 DNA is TGCAGCGTTGAAAGACAGTATGGGGCTGAAGCTTTCTTT. As protein: CSVERQYGAEAFF.

The rearrangement uses TRBV15 and TRBJ2-1; 14 bases are a match to TRBD2. The CDR3 is 18 residues long. J gave up 5 bases and V 0 bases, and 6 bases lay outside the gene matches. Germline V gives CDR1 LNHNV, CDR2 YYDKDF (reference sequence). The CDR3 nucleotides are TGTGCCACCAGCAGAGAGACTAGCGGGGGGGCGATGGACAATGAGCAGTTCTTC. Translating it yields CATSRETSGGAMDNEQFF.

This chain connects TRBV21-1 to TRBJ2-7; the table's D gene call, TRBD1, was not cross checked with the DNA. TRBV21-1 is termed a pseudogene. There are 12 residues in the CDR3. The CDR3 region is CASSKTGCEQYF. CDR3 coding DNA: TGTGCCAGCAGCAAAACAGGGTGCGAGCAGTACTTC.

The V gene is TRBV11-2, the J gene TRBJ2-1; 7 bases agree with TRBD1. Germline assignment: CDR1 SGHAT and CDR2 FQNNGV. Trimming took 1 base from V and 4 from J; bases not matched to a gene: 4. The CDR3 loop spans 15 amino acids. CDR3 DNA: TGTGCCAGCAGCTTAGTAAGGGGACAGTACAATGAGCAGTTCTTC. As protein: CASSLVRGQYNEQFF.

This chain joins TRBV4-2 and TRBJ1-4, with D possibly TRBD1 on 5 matching bases. V was pared by 0 bases and J by 6 bases, with 14 bases between. This CDR3 comprises 16 residues. CDR1 is LGHNA, CDR2 YNFKEQ, per germline. The CDR3 region is CASSQENIGRDEKLFF. The DNA for the CDR3 is TGTGCCAGCAGCCAAGAAAATATAGGCAGGGATGAAAAACTGTTTTTT.

The rearrangement uses TRBV27 and TRBJ1-5; possibly TRBD1 for D (6 bases). With 3 bases removed from V and 2 bases from J, the gap between germline ends came to 8 bases. The germline CDR1 and CDR2 sequences are MNHEY and SMNVEV (reference sequence). CDR3 length: 14 amino acids. CDR3 sequence (DNA): TGTGCCAGCAGTTTGTCAGGGGGCAATCAGCCCCAGCATTTT. Its translation is CASSLSGGNQPQHF.

The chain employs TRBV14 and TRBJ1-6; 8 positions agree with TRBD1. The CDR3 spans 15 residues. Germline values: CDR1 SGHDN, CDR2 FVKESK. Trimming at V came to 3 bases and at J to 6 bases, leaving 4 bases not matched to a gene. The CDR3 DNA sequence: TGTGCCAGCAGCCACAGCGGACAGGGTAATTCACCCCTCCACTTT. Amino acids: CASSHSGQGNSPLHF. Full variable domain (rest looked up from reference TRBV14 and TRBJ1-6): EAGVTQFPSHSVIEKGQTVTLRCDPISGHDNLYWYRRVMGKEIKFLLHFVKESKQDESGMPNNRFLAERTGGTYSTLKVQPAELEDSGVYFCASSHSGQGNSPLHFGNGTRLTVT.

The rearrangement uses TRBV7-8 and TRBJ1-2, with TRBD1 as a possible D gene (6 bases). V lost 3 bases, J lost 3 bases, and 14 bases lay in between. The germline V gene encodes CDR1 SGHVS and CDR2 FQNEAQ. The CDR3 totals 15 residues. Written as DNA, the CDR3 is TGTGCCAGCAGCTTCAGGGGCGAGGGGGACTATGGCTACACCTTC. Residues: CASSFRGEGDYGYTF.

This clone appeared once. V and J are TRBV15 and TRBJ1-5; 10 bases match TRBD1. The germline V gene encodes CDR1 LNHNV and CDR2 YYDKDF (reference sequence). This CDR3 is built from 15 residues. V was clipped by 1 base and J by 7 bases; unmatched bases: 4. CDR3 amino acids: CATSRARQGAQPQHF. CDR3 coding DNA: TGTGCCACCAGCAGAGCACGACAGGGGGCCCAGCCCCAGCATTTT.

Here the CDR3 reads CASSDHGQAKQETQYF. The DNA for the CDR3 is TGTGCCAGCAGTGATCATGGACAGGCCAAACAAGAGACCCAGTACTTC. The chain recombines TRBV25-1 with TRBJ2-5, with 7 bases identical to TRBD1. Trimming cost V 3 bases and J 2 bases; bases outside gene matches: 9. Germline V gene data show CDR1 as MGHDK and CDR2 as SYGVNS. This CDR3 spans 16 amino acids.

The J gene is TRBJ2-7, the V gene TRBV6-1; 7 positions agree with TRBD1. CDR3 length: 14 residues. V was clipped by 1 base and J by 3 bases; unmatched bases: 3. CDR1 MNHNS and CDR2 SASEGT come from the germline V gene. The CDR3, as DNA: TGTGCCAGCAGTGAAGGACAGGGATACTACGAGCAGTACTTC. This encodes CASSEGQGYYEQYF.

The genes are TRBV3-1 (or the pseudogene TRBV3-2) and TRBJ2-1, with TRBD1 identical over 7 bases. J gave up 4 bases and V 4 bases, and 7 bases lay outside the gene matches. The CDR3 is made up of 15 amino acids. Germline lookup yields CDR1 LGHDT and CDR2 YNNKEL (reference sequence). The CDR3 DNA reads as TGTGCCAGCAGCCCCTCGGGACAGCTTTACAATGAGCAGTTCTTC. Translated, it gives CASSPSGQLYNEQFF.